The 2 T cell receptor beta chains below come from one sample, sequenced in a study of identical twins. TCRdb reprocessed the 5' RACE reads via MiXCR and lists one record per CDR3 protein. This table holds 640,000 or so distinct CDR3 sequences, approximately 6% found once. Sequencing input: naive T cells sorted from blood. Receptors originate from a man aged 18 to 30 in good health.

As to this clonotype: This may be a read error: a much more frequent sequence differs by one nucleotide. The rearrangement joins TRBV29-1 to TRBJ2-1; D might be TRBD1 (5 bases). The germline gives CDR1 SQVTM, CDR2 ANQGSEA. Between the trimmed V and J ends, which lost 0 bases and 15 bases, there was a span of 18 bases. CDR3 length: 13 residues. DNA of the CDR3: TGCAGCGTTGAAGATGGATTGGGCAGGGAACTGTTCTTC. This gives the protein CSVEDGLGRELFF.

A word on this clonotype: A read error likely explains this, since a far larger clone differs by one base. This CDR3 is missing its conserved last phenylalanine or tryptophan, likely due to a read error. CDR3 protein: CASSYGLEQFL. The CDR3 DNA follows: TGTGCCAGCAGCTACGGACTAGAGCAGTTCCTC. The chain is built from TRBV5-5 and TRBJ2-1, with D perhaps TRBD2 (6 bases). Germline CDR1 SGHKS, CDR2 YYEKEE (reference sequence). V lost 3 bases and J lost 10, with 8 bases in between. This CDR3 has 11 amino acids.